Following are 20 T cell receptor beta chains from one sample sequenced in a study of blood T cell repertoires in COVID-19. TCRdb's table, derived via immunoSEQ multiplex PCR, lists solely in-frame clones and lacks some. The profile covers 350,000 to 500,000 clones, with about 88% appearing a single time and less than 1.5% taken by the ten largest. The sequencing sample was made of PBMCs or T cells enriched from blood (not recorded which). These receptor sequences come from a woman aged 18-29 years who had been exposed to COVID-19.

This sequence joins TRBV30 and TRBJ2-7; no definite D call. Trimming removed 2 bases from V and 4 bases from J, with 15 bases in between. This CDR3 contains 14 residues. Germline V gene sequence: CDR1 GTSNPN, CDR2 SVGIG (reference sequence). CDR3 in amino acids: CAWSPGRLQYEQYF. The CDR3, as DNA: TGTGCCTGGAGTCCTGGTCGGTTACAGTACGAGCAGTACTTC.

This rearrangement joins TRBV28 to TRBJ2-1; 7 nucleotides match TRBD2. Germline-derived CDR1 and CDR2 are MDHEN and SYDVKM. The CDR3 length is 19 residues. The J segment lost 7 bases and the V segment lost 2 bases, leaving 20 bases of the junction unmatched. In DNA form, the CDR3 reads TGTGCCAGCAGTTTAAGAGGAGGACCCCCGACTAGCCGGTATAATGAGCAGTTCTTC. Translating it yields CASSLRGGPPTSRYNEQFF.

The chain combines TRBV18 with TRBJ2-1; possible D gene TRBD1, 6 bases. V was pared by 3 bases and J by 4 bases, with 13 bases between. The CDR3 sequence is 15 residues long. Germline-derived CDR1 and CDR2 are KGHSH and LQKENI. The CDR3 loop reads CASSPRTESYNEQFF. The CDR3, as DNA: TGTGCCAGCTCACCCAGGACAGAATCGTACAATGAGCAGTTCTTC.

The sample holds one count of this clone. The J gene is TRBJ2-3, the V gene TRBV6-1; 7 positions agree with TRBD2. This CDR3 has 15 residues. V dropped 3 bases and J dropped 0; count of bases not matched to a gene: 3. CDR1 MNHNS and CDR2 SASEGT come from the germline V gene. CDR3 loop: CASSDQRGSTDTQYF. In DNA, the CDR3 is TGTGCCAGCAGTGACCAGCGGGGAAGCACAGATACGCAGTATTTT.

This clone occurred once. The gene calls are TRBV5-8 and TRBJ2-3, with 7 bases that match TRBD2. This CDR3 spans 15 amino acids. J was trimmed by 4 bases and V by 4 bases; bases with no gene match: 9. Germline V lookup: CDR1 SGHTS, CDR2 YDEGEE. CDR3 nucleotide sequence: TGTGCCAGCAGCAAGGGACCGGGAGGCCCAGATACGCAGTATTTT. Protein sequence: CASSKGPGGPDTQYF.

The V gene is TRBV11-2, the J gene TRBJ2-6, with 9 bases identical to TRBD1. CDR1 and CDR2 (germline): SGHAT, FQNNGV. The trim removed 3 bases at V and 2 bases at J, leaving 5 bases unmatched. This CDR3 has 17 amino acids. CDR3 in amino acids: CASSFQQGATGANVLTF. CDR3 DNA: TGTGCCAGCAGCTTCCAACAGGGGGCTACTGGGGCCAACGTCCTGACTTTC.

The chain joins TRBV11-2 to TRBJ1-6, with a tentative D call TRBD1 (5 bases). Trimming took 4 bases from V and 9 from J, leaving 13 bases between them. The CDR3 totals 14 residues. Germline V gene sequence: CDR1 SGHAT, CDR2 FQNNGV. The CDR3 nucleotides are TGTGCCAGCAGCTCCTCGGGGGTAGGTTCACCCCTCCACTTT. Protein product: CASSSSGVGSPLHF.

This clone was seen a few times. The genes are TRBV28 and TRBJ1-4; D might be TRBD1 (5 bases). The CDR3 has 14 residues. The germline V and J ends were trimmed by 5 bases and 7 bases, with 14 bases remaining between them. Germline-derived CDR1 and CDR2 are MDHEN and SYDVKM. The DNA for the CDR3 is TGTGCCAGCAGTCCACCGGGGGGAAGTGAAAAACTGTTTTTT. Encoded protein: CASSPPGGSEKLFF.

This chain connects TRBV19 to TRBJ1-4, with 7 bases aligning to TRBD1. Per the germline V gene, CDR1 is LNHDA and CDR2 is SQIVND (reference sequence). This CDR3 spans 14 amino acids. V lost 5 bases, J lost 3 bases, and 3 bases stayed unmatched. This CDR3 reads CASSVTGPNEKLFF. The CDR3 DNA follows: TGTGCCAGTAGTGTGACAGGGCCTAATGAAAAACTGTTTTTT.

This clone showed up just a few times. CDR3 sequence reads: CASSPPGQGGQPQHF. The CDR3, as DNA: TGCGCCAGCAGCCCCCCAGGACAGGGTGGGCAGCCCCAGCATTTT. The J gene is TRBJ1-5, the V gene TRBV4-1; 8 positions match TRBD1. The V segment lost 4 bases and the J segment 7 bases; nucleotides outside the gene matches: 9. CDR3 length: 15 residues. The germline V gene has CDR1 MGHRA and CDR2 YSYEKL.

The chain couples TRBV28 to TRBJ1-5, with D possibly TRBD1 on 5 matching bases. The length of the CDR3 is 15 residues. CDR1 and CDR2 from the germline V gene are MDHEN and SYDVKM. V shed 3 bases and J shed 4 bases, with 13 bases lying between them. This CDR3 is CASSLRTPENQPQHF. The DNA of the CDR3 is TGTGCCAGCAGTTTGAGGACACCCGAGAATCAGCCCCAGCATTTT.

The chain couples TRBV13 to TRBJ2-2, with 13 bases identical to TRBD2. The CDR3 has 20 residues. Trimming at V came to 5 bases and at J to 5 bases, leaving 17 bases not matched to a gene. Looked up from germline, CDR1 is PRHDT and CDR2 is FYEKMQ (reference sequence). CDR3 nucleotides: TGTGCCAGCAGCCCTGGACTAGCGGGGGCCCCCTCGTTTCTTACCGGGGAGCTGTTTTTT. It translates to CASSPGLAGAPSFLTGELFF.

This chain joins TRBV27 and TRBJ2-7, with a tentative D call TRBD2 (6 bases). Germline V gives CDR1 MNHEY, CDR2 SMNVEV (reference sequence). V lost 6 bases, J lost 3 bases, and 18 bases lay in between. The CDR3 spans 15 residues. DNA of the CDR3: TGTGCCAGCAGCCCATTATCTAGCGAAAGCTACGAGCAGTACTTC. This translates into CASSPLSSESYEQYF.

V usage is TRBV19 and J usage is TRBJ1-3; D perhaps matches TRBD1 (5 bases). This CDR3 region has 14 residues. The V gene's germline CDR1 is LNHDA and CDR2 SQIVND (reference sequence). V lost 5 bases, J lost 6 bases, and 14 bases lay in between. This CDR3 reads CASSLDRHANTIYF. In DNA, the CDR3 is TGTGCCAGTAGTCTCGACAGACATGCAAACACCATATATTTT.

The chain has TRBV5-1 and TRBJ2-5; 8 bases match TRBD2. Germline-derived CDR1 and CDR2 are SGHRS and YFSETQ. This CDR3 contains 14 residues. Losses at the gene ends were 4 bases for V and 2 bases for J; bases not matched to a gene: 4. CDR3 nucleotide sequence: TGCGCCAGCAGCCGTAGCGGGGAGCAAGAGACCCAGTACTTC. This codes for CASSRSGEQETQYF.

CDR3 loop: CASSRTGAEAFF. Here the CDR3 DNA reads TGTGCCAGCAGCAGGACAGGGGCTGAAGCTTTCTTT. The V gene is TRBV7-2, the J gene TRBJ1-1, with TRBD1 identical over 9 bases. Per germline, CDR1 SGHTA and CDR2 FQGNSA. The CDR3 totals 12 residues. V shed 5 bases and J 6 bases; nucleotides not matched to a gene: 1.

The chain couples TRBV29-1 to TRBJ2-7, with 8 bases matching TRBD1. Germline assignment: CDR1 SQVTM and CDR2 ANQGSEA. V dropped 3 bases and J dropped 4; count of bases not matched to a gene: 14. The CDR3 totals 16 residues. CDR3 amino acids: CSVEGQGALGNYEQYF. Written as DNA, the CDR3 is TGCAGCGTTGAGGGGCAGGGGGCATTAGGGAATTACGAGCAGTACTTC.

Notes on this clone: A junction boundary mismatches the germline segment, possibly from a read error. J is TRBJ2-2 and V is TRBV4-3; 11 bases line up with TRBD2. The CDR3 extends over 16 amino acids. Germline V CDR1 and CDR2: LGHNA, YSLEER. In DNA form, the CDR3 reads TGCGCCAGCGGCCAAGGACTAGCGGGCGACACCGGGGAGCTGTTTTTT. This sequence encodes CASGQGLAGDTGELFF.

The V and J genes are TRBV6-5 and TRBJ1-2; TRBD1 aligns across 7 bases. This CDR3 is 13 amino acids long. Germline V lookup: CDR1 MNHEY, CDR2 SVGAGI. The junction had 7 bases not matched to a gene; V was cut back by 6 bases and J by 6 bases. The CDR3 DNA is TGTGCCAGCAGCCGAGACAGGGTTGATGGCTACACCTTC. Protein product: CASSRDRVDGYTF.

This rearrangement joins TRBV7-9 to TRBJ1-6; D perhaps matches TRBD1 (6 bases). The CDR3 length is 14 residues. Trimming shortened V by 6 bases and J by 5 bases, and 11 bases separated the two germline ends. CDR1 and CDR2 (germline): SEHNR, FQNEAQ (reference sequence). For the CDR3, the DNA is TGTGCCAGCAGTATTAACAGGGATAATTCACCCCTCCACTTT. It yields the protein CASSINRDNSPLHF.